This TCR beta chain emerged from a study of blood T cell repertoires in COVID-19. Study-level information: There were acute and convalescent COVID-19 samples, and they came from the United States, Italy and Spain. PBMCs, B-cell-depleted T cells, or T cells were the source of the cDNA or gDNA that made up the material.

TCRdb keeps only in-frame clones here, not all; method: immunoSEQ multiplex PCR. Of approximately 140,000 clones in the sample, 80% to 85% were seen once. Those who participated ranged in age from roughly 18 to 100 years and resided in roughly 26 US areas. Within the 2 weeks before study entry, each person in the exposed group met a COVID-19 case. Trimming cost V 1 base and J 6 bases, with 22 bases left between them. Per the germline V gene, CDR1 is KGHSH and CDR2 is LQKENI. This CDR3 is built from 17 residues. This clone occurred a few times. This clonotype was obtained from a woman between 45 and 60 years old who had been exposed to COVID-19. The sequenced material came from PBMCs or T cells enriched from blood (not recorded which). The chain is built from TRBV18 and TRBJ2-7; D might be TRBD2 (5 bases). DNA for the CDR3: TGTGCCAGCTCACCACTTAGAATTCGGGGTTCTGCCTCCGAGCAGTACTTC. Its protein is CASSPLRIRGSASEQYF.